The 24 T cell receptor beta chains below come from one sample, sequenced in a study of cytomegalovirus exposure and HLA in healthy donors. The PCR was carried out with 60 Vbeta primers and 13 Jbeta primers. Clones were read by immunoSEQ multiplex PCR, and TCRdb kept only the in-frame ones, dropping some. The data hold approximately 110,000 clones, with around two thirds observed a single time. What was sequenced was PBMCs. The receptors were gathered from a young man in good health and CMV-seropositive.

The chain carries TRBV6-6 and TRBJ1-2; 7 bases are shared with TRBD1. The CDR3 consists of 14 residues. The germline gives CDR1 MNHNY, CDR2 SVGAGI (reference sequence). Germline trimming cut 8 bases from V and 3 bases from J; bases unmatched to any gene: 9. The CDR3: CASGFTGVDYGYTF. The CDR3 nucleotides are TGTGCCAGCGGCTTTACAGGGGTAGACTATGGCTACACCTTC.

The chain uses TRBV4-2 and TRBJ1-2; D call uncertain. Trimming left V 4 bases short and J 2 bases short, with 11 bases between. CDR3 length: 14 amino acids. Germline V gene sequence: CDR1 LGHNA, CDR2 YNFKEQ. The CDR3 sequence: CASSLQPGNYGYTF. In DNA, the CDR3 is TGTGCCAGCAGCCTACAACCGGGGAACTATGGCTACACCTTC.

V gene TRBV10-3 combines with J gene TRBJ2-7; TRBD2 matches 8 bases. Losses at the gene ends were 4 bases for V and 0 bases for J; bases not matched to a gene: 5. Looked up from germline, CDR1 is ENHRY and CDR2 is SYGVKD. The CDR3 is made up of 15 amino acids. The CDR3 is CAISALGGDSYEQYF. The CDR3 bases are TGTGCCATCAGTGCCCTCGGGGGGGACTCCTACGAGCAGTACTTC.

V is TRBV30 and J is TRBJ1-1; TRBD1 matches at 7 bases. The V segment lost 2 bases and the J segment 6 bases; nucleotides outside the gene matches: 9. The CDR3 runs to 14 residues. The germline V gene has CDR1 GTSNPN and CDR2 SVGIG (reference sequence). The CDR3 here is CAWSPDRVFSEAFF. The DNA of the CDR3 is TGTGCCTGGAGTCCCGACAGGGTATTCTCTGAAGCTTTCTTT.

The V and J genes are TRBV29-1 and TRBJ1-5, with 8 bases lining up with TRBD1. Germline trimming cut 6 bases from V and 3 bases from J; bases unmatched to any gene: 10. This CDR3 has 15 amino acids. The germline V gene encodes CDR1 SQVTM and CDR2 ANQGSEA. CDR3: CSVSTGTGFNQPQHF. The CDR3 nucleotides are TGCAGCGTCTCAACCGGGACAGGATTCAATCAGCCCCAGCATTTT.

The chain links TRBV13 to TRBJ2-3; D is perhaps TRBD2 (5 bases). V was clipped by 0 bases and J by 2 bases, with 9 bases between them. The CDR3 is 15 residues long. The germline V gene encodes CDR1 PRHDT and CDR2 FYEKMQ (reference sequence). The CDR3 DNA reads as TGTGCCAGCAGCTTAGGCTTAGCGCTCACAGATACGCAGTATTTT. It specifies CASSLGLALTDTQYF.

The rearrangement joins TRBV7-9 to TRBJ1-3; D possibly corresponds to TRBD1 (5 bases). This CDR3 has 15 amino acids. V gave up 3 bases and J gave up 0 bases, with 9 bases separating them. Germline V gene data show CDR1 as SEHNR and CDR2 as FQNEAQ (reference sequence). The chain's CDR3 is CASSFSGPSGNTIYF. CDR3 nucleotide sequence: TGTGCCAGCAGCTTTTCAGGGCCCTCTGGAAACACCATATATTTT. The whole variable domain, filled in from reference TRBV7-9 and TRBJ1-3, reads DTGVSQNPRHKITKRGQNVTFRCDPISEHNRLYWYRQTLGQGPEFLTYFQNEAQLEKSRLLSDRFSAERPKGSFSTLEIQRTEQGDSAMYLCASSFSGPSGNTIYFGEGSWLTVV.

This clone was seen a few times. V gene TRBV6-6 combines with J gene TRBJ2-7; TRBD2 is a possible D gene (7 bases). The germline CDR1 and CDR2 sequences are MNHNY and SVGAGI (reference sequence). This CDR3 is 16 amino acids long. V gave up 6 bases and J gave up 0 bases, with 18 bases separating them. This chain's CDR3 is CASSLRGRGASYEQYF. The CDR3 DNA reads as TGTGCCAGCAGCCTTCGGGGGAGGGGGGCCTCCTACGAGCAGTACTTC.

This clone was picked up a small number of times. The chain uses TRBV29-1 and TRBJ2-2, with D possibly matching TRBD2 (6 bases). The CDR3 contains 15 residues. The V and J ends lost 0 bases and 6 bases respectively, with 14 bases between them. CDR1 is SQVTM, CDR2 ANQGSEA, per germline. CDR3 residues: CSVEEGGIVSGELFF. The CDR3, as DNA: TGCAGCGTTGAAGAGGGGGGAATAGTGTCCGGGGAGCTGTTTTTT.

CDR3 nucleotide sequence: TGTGCCAGTAGCCCGGGGGGCCTAATGGATGGCTACACCTTC. Translation: CASSPGGLMDGYTF. The gene calls are TRBV19 and TRBJ1-2, with D tentatively TRBD1 (6 bases). With 6 bases removed from V and 6 bases from J, the gap between germline ends came to 17 bases. The CDR3 loop spans 14 amino acids. Germline V gives CDR1 LNHDA, CDR2 SQIVND (reference sequence). The whole variable domain, remainder taken from reference TRBV19 and TRBJ1-2, is DGGITQSPKYLFRKEGQNVTLSCEQNLNHDAMYWYRQDPGQGLRLIYYSQIVNDFQKGDIAEGYSVSREKKESFPLTVTSAQKNPTAFYLCASSPGGLMDGYTFGSGTRLTVV.

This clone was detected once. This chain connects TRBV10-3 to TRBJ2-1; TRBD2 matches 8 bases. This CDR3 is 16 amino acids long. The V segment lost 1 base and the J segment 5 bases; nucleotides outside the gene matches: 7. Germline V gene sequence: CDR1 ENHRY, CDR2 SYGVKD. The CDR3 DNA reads TGTGCCATCAGTGAGTTAGGGACTAGGGGAGACAATGAGCAGTTCTTC. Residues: CAISELGTRGDNEQFF.

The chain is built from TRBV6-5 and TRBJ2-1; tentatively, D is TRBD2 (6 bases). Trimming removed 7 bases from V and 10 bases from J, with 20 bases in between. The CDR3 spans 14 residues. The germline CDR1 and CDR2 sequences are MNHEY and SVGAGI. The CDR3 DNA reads TGTGCCAGCACCAAGACACTAGCCGGAAGGGAGCAGTTCTTC. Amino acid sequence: CASTKTLAGREQFF.

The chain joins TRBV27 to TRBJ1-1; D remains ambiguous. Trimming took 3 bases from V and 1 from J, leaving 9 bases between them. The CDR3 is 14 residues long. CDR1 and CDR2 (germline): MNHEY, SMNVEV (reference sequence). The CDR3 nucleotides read TGTGCCAGCAGTTTCTCACAGAGGAACACTGAAGCTTTCTTT. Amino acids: CASSFSQRNTEAFF.

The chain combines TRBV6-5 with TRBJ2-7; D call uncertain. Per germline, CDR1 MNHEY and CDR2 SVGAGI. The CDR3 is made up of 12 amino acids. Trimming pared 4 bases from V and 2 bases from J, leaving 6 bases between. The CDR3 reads CASSSTTYEQYF. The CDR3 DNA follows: TGTGCCAGCAGTTCGACAACCTACGAGCAGTACTTC.

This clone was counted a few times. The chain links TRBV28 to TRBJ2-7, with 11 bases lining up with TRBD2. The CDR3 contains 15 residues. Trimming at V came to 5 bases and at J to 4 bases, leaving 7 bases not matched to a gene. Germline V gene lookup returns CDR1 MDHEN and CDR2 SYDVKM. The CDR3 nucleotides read TGTGCCAGCAGTGAAGGACTAGCGGGTACTTACGAGCAGTACTTC. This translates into CASSEGLAGTYEQYF.

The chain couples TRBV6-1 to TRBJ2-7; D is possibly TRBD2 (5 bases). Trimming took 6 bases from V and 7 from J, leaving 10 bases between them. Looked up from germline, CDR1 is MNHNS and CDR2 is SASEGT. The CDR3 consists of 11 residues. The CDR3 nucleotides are TGTGCCAGCAGGTTTAGAGGGGAGCAGTACTTC. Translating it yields CASRFRGEQYF.

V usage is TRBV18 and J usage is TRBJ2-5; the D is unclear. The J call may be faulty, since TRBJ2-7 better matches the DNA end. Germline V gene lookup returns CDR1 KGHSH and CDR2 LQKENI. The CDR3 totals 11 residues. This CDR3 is CASSSSYEQYF. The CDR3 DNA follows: TGTGCCAGCTCCTCCTCCTACGAGCAGTACTTC.

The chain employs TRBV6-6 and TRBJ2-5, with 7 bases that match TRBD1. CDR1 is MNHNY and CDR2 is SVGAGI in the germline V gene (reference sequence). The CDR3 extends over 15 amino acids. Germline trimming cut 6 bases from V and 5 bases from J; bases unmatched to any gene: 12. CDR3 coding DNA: TGTGCCAGCAGGACTACAGGGGATTACGCGGAGACCCAGTACTTC. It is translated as CASRTTGDYAETQYF.

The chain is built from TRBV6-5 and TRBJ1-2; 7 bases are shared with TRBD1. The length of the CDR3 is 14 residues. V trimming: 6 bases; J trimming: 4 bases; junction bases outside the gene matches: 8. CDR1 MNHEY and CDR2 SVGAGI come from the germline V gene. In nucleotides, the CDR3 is TGTGCCAGCAGGGCCGGGACAGAGCTCTATGGCTACACCTTC. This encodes CASRAGTELYGYTF.

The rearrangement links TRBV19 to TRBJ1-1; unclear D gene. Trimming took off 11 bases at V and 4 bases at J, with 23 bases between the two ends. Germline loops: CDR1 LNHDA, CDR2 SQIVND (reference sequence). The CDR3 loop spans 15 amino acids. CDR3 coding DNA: TGTGCCCGGATTGTTAACAGCTGCGGAGGCACTGAAGCTTTCTTT. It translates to CARIVNSCGGTEAFF.

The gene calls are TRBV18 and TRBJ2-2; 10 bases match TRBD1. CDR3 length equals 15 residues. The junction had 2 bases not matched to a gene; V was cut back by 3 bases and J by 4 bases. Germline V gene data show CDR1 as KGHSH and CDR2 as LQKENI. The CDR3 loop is CASSPRTGGTGELFF. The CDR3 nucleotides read TGTGCCAGCTCACCGCGGACAGGGGGCACCGGGGAGCTGTTTTTT.

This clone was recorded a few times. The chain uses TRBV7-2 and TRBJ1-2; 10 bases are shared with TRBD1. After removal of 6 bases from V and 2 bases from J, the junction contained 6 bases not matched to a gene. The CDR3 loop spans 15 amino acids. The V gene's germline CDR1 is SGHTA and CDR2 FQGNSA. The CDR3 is CASRPPGQGNYGYTF. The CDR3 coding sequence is TGTGCCAGCAGGCCCCCGGGACAGGGGAACTATGGCTACACCTTC.

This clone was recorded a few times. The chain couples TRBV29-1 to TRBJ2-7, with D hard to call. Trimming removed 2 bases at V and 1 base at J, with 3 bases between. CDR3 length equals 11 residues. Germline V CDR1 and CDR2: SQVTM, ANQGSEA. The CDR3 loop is CSVEHSYEQYF. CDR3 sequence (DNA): TGCAGCGTTGAACATTCCTACGAGCAGTACTTC.

CDR3 nucleotide sequence: TGTGCCAGTAGTATTGGGACAGGGGAGTTGGGCGAGCAGTACTTC. This sequence encodes CASSIGTGELGEQYF. The chain couples TRBV19 to TRBJ2-7, with 10 bases fitting TRBD1. Germline V CDR1 and CDR2: LNHDA, SQIVND (reference sequence). The V gene end was trimmed by 3 bases and the J gene end by 6 bases; junction bases not matched to a gene: 8. The CDR3 consists of 15 residues.